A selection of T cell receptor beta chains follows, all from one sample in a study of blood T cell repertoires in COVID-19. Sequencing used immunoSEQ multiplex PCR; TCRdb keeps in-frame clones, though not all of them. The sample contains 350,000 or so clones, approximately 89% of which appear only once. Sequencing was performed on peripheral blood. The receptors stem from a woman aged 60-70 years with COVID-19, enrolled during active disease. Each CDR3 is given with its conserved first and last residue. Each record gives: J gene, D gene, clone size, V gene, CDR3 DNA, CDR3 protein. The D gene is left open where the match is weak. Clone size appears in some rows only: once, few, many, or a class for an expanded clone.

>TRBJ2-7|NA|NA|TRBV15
TGTGCCACCAGCAGAGGAGAAAGCGAGCAGTACTTC
CATSRGESEQYF
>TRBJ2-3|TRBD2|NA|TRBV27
TGTGCCAGCAGTCTGGCGGGGGGGCGTGAAGATACGCAGTATTTT
CASSLAGGREDTQYF
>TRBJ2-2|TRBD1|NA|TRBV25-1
TGTGCCAGCAGTGAATCGAACAGGGGGAAAAACACCGGGGAGCTGTTTTTT
CASSESNRGKNTGELFF
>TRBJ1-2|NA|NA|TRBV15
TGTGCCACCAGCAGAGAATGGGACGGGGCGGGGGGCTACACCTTC
CATSREWDGAGGYTF
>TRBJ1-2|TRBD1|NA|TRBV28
TGTGCCAGCAGAAAAACGACAGGGAATCTTAGTAGGTATGGCTACACCTTC
CASRKTTGNLSRYGYTF
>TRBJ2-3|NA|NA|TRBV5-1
TGCGCCAGCAGCCCGGGGGTCACTCCGGGAGATACGCAGTATTTT
CASSPGVTPGDTQYF
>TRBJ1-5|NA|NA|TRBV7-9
TGTGCCAGCAGCTTGGGGGGTCCCAATCAGCCCCAGCATTTT
CASSLGGPNQPQHF
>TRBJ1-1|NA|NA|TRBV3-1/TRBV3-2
TGTGCCAGCAGCCAACGGGAGGTCGGCAAAGAAGCTTTCTTT
CASSQREVGKEAFF
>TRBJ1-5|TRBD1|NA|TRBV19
TGTGCCAGTACCCGTTACCGGGACAGGAGCAATCAGCCCCAGCATTTT
CASTRYRDRSNQPQHF
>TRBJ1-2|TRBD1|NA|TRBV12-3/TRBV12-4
TGTGCCAGCGGAGGGACAGTAGAGGAGGGCTACACCTTC
CASGGTVEEGYTF
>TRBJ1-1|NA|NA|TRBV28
TGTGCCAGCACCCTCCGGAGGAGGCTGAACACTGAAGCTTTCTTT
CASTLRRRLNTEAFF
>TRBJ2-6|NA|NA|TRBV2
TGTGCCGTGGTTCGGATCGGGGTCGGGGCCAACGTCCTGACTTTC
CAVVRIGVGANVLTF
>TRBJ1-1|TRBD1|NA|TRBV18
TGTGCCAGCTCACCCCCGGGACAGGCAGCTAAGAACACTGAAGCTTTCTTT
CASSPPGQAAKNTEAFF
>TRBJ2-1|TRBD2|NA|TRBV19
TGTGCCAGTAGTGTATCCGGGACTAGCGGGGCCAATGAGCAGTTCTTC
CASSVSGTSGANEQFF
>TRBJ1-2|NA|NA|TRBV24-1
TGTGCCACCAGTGAAGGGGGAAACTATGGCTACACCTTC
CATSEGGNYGYTF
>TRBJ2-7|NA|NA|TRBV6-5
TGTGCCAGCAGTTCCAGGGTTGGCGAGCAGTACTTC
CASSSRVGEQYF
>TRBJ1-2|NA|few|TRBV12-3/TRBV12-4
TGTGCCAGCAGTTTACATCAGGACTATGGCTACACCTTC
CASSLHQDYGYTF
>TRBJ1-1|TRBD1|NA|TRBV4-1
TGCGCCAGCAGCCATTTAGGACAGGGTCGTACTGAAGCTTTCTTT
CASSHLGQGRTEAFF
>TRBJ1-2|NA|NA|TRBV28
TGTGCCAGCACCCCCCCCGGGGGTCTTTATGGCTACACCTTC
CASTPPGGLYGYTF
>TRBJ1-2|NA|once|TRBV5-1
TGCGCCAGCAGCTTGTCTGGGGCGGGAGGCTACACCTTC
CASSLSGAGGYTF
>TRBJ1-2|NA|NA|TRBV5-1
TGCGCCAGCAGCCGGAGGGCCCCGGGCTATGGCTACACCTTC
CASSRRAPGYGYTF
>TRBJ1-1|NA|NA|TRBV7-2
TGTGCCAGCAGCCTCCGGACGGGGATGAACACTGAAGCTTTCTTT
CASSLRTGMNTEAFF
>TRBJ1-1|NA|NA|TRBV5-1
TGCGCCAGCAGCTGGGGCCGACTGAACACTGAAGCTTTCTTT
CASSWGRLNTEAFF
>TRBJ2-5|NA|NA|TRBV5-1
TGCGCCAGCAGCTTGGGTTCGGGGGGCCTCCAAGAGACCCAGTACTTC
CASSLGSGGLQETQYF
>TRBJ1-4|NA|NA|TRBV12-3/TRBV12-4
TGTGCCAGCAGTTCATCAGATGAAAAACTGTTTTTT
CASSSSDEKLFF
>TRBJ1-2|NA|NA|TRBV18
TGTGCCAGCTCACCCTCCCGAGGCCTCTATGGCTACACCTTC
CASSPSRGLYGYTF
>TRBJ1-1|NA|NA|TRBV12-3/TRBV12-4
TGTGCCAGCATGCCATATAGATACACTGAAGCTTTCTTT
CASMPYRYTEAFF
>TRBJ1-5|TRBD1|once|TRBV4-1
TGCGCCAGCAGCCAAGAAACAATGTTTACGGGAACAGGGGAGGGCAATCAGCCCCAGCATTTT
CASSQETMFTGTGEGNQPQHF
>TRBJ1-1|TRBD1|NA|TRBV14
TGTGCCAGCAGTAGACAGGGATACACTGAAGCTTTCTTT
CASSRQGYTEAFF
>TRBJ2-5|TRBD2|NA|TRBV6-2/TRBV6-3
TGTGCCAGCAGTTACCCCCCAGCGGGGGGCCGTGAGACCCAGTACTTC
CASSYPPAGGRETQYF
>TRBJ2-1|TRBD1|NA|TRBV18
TGTGCCAGCTCGTCGACAGGGGGCTCCTACAATGAGCAGTTCTTC
CASSSTGGSYNEQFF
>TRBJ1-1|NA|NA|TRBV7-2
TGTGCCAGCAGTACGCCGTGGGCCACTGAAGCTTTCTTT
CASSTPWATEAFF
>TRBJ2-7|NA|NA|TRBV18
TGTGCCAGCTCACCCAGCCTCGGGGACGAGCAGTACTTC
CASSPSLGDEQYF
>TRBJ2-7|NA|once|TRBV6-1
TGTGCCAGCAGTGAAGGCGGCAGCGAGCAGTACTTC
CASSEGGSEQYF
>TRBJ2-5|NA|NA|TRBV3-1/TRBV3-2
TGTGCCAGCAGCCATAGGGGAACCCAGTACTTC
CASSHRGTQYF
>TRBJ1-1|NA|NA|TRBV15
TGTGCCACCAGCAGAGTTTCGGGGGGAAACACTGAAGCTTTCTTT
CATSRVSGGNTEAFF
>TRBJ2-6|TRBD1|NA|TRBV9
TGTGCCAGCAGCGCAGGGACAGGCCACTCTGGGGCCAACGTCCTGACTTTC
CASSAGTGHSGANVLTF
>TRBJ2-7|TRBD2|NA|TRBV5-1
TGCGCCAGCAGCTCACCCTGGGGAGGGACGCACTTC
CASSSPWGGTHF
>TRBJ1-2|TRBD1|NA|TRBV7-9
TGTGCCAGCAGCTCAGGGGCCGGGACAGGGTTCGGCTACACCTTC
CASSSGAGTGFGYTF
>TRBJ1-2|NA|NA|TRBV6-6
TGTGCCAGCAGCCTCACTTCGAGGGAGCTCGATGGCTACACCTTC
CASSLTSRELDGYTF